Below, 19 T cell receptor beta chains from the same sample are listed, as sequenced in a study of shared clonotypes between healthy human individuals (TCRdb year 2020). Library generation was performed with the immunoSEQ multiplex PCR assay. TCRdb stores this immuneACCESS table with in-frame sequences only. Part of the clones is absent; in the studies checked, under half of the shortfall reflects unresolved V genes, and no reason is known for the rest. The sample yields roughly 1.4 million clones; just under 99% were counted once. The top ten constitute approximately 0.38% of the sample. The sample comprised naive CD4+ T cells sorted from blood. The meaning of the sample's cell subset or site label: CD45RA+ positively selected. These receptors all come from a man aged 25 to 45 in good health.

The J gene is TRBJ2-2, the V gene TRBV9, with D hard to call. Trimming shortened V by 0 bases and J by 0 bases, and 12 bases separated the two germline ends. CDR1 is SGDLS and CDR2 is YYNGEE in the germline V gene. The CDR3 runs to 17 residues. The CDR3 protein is CASSVGPTYPNTGELFF. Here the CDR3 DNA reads TGTGCCAGCAGCGTAGGTCCGACGTATCCGAACACCGGGGAGCTGTTTTTT.

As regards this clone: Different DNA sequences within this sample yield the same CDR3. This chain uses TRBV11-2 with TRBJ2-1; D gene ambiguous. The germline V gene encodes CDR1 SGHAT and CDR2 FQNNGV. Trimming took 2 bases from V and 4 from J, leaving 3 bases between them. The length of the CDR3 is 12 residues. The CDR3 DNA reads TGTGCCAGCAGCTTAAGGTACAATGAGCAGTTCTTC. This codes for CASSLRYNEQFF.

This chain's CDR3 is CASSFRGQSRFF. CDR3 in DNA: TGTGCCAGCAGCTTCAGGGGCCAGTCGCGGTTCTTC. The chain carries TRBV11-2 and TRBJ2-1, with a weak D call TRBD1 (6 bases). Trimming removed 3 bases at V and 15 bases at J, with 15 bases between. This CDR3 has 12 amino acids. Germline V lookup: CDR1 SGHAT, CDR2 FQNNGV.

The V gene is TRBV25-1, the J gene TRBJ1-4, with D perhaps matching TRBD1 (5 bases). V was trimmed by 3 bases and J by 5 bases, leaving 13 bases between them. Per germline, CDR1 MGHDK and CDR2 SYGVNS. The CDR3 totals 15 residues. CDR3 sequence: CASSDGHLTNEKLFF. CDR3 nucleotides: TGTGCCAGCAGTGACGGACACCTTACAAATGAAAAACTGTTTTTT.

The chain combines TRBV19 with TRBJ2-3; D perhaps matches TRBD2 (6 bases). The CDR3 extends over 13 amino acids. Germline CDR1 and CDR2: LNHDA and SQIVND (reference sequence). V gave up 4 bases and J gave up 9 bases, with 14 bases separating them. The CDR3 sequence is CASSRDSRGTQYF. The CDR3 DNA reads TGTGCCAGTAGTAGGGACTCGCGAGGGACGCAGTATTTT.

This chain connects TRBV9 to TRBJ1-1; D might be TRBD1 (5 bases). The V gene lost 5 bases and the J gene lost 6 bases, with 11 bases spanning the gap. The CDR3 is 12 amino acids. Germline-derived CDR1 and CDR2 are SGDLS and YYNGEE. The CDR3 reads CASRGRDSEAFF. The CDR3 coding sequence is TGTGCCAGCAGAGGACGGGACTCTGAAGCTTTCTTT.

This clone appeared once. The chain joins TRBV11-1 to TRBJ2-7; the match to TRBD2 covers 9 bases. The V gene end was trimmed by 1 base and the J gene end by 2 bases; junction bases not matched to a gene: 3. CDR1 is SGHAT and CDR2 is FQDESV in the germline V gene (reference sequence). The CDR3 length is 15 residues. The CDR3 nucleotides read TGTGCCAGCAGCTTAGTGGCGGGAGGGCCCTACGAGCAGTACTTC. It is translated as CASSLVAGGPYEQYF.

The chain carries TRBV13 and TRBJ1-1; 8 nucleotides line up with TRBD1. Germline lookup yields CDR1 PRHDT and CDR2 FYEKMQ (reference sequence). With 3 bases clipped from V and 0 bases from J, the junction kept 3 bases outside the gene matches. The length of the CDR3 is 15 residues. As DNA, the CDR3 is TGTGCCAGCAGCTTGACAGGGGTTTTGAACACTGAAGCTTTCTTT. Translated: CASSLTGVLNTEAFF.

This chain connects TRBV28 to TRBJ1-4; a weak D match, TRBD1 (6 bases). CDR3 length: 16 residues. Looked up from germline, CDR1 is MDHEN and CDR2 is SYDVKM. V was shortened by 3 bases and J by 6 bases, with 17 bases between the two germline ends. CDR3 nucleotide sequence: TGTGCCAGCAGTTTTTTTCGGGCAGGGGCAGATGAAAAACTGTTTTTT. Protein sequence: CASSFFRAGADEKLFF.

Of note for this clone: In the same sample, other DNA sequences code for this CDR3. The CDR3 sequence: CSGGGLAGAETQYF. DNA for the CDR3: TGCAGCGGAGGGGGACTAGCGGGAGCGGAGACCCAGTACTTC. The chain is built from TRBV29-1 and TRBJ2-5; 14 bases align to TRBD2. CDR1 and CDR2 (germline): SQVTM, ANQGSEA. V was clipped by 7 bases and J by 5 bases; unmatched bases: 6. The CDR3 consists of 14 residues.

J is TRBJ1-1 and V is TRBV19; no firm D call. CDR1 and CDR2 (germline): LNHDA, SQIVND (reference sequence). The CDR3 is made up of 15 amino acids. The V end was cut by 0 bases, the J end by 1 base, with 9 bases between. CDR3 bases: TGTGCCAGTAGTATAGATAGTCGGAGGAACACTGAAGCTTTCTTT. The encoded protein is CASSIDSRRNTEAFF.

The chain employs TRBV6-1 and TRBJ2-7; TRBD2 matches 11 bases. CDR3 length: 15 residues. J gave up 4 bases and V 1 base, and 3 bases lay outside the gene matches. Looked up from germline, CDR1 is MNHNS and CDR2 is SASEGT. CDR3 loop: CASSEVAGGNYEQYF. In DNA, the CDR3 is TGTGCCAGCAGTGAAGTAGCGGGAGGGAATTACGAGCAGTACTTC.

Here the CDR3 DNA reads TGTGCCAGCGAAACAGGGCCCCTCAATCAGCCCCAGCATTTT. Translation: CASETGPLNQPQHF. The rearrangement uses TRBV28 and TRBJ1-5, with D perhaps matching TRBD1 (6 bases). The V and J ends lost 8 bases and 3 bases respectively, with 14 bases between them. CDR1 and CDR2 (germline): MDHEN, SYDVKM. This CDR3 comprises 14 residues.

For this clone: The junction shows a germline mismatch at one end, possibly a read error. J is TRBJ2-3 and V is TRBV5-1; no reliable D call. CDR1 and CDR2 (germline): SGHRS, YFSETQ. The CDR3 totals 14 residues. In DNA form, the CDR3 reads TGCGCCAGCCGCTTAGAATCTAGCACAGATACGCAGTATTTT. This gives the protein CASRLESSTDTQYF.

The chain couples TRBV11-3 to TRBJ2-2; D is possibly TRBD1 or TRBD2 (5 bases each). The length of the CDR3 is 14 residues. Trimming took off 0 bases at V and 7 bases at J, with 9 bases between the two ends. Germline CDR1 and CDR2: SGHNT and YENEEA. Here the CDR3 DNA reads TGTGCCAGCAGCTTAGACGGGGCTGGCGGGGAGCTGTTTTTT. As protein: CASSLDGAGGELFF.

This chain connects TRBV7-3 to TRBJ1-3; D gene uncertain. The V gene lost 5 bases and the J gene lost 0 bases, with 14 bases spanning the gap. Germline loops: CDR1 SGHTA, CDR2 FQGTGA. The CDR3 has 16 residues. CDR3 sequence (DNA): TGTGCCAGCAGCCAGGACCCCCACGCCTCTGGAAACACCATATATTTT. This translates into CASSQDPHASGNTIYF.

The CDR3 DNA is TGTGCCAGCAGCGTAGCCTTAGCGGGACCTTCACTTTACAATGAGCAGTTCTTC. It yields the protein CASSVALAGPSLYNEQFF. The rearrangement joins TRBV9 to TRBJ2-1; 8 nucleotides align to TRBD2. The CDR3 consists of 18 residues. In germline, CDR1 is SGDLS, CDR2 YYNGEE. V lost 0 bases and J lost 4; bases outside the gene matches: 12.

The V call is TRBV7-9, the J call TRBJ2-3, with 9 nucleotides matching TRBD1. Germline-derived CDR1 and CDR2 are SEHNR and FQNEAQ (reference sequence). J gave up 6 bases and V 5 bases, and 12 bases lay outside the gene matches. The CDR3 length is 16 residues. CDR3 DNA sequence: TGTGCCAGCAGCATGGCCGGGACAGGGATGAGGGATACGCAGTATTTT. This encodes CASSMAGTGMRDTQYF.

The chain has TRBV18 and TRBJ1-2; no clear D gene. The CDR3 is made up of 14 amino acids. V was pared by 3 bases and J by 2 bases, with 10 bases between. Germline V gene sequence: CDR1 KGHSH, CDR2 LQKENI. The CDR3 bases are TGTGCCAGCTCACCCTCGGGGTCAAACTATGGCTACACCTTC. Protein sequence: CASSPSGSNYGYTF.